This T cell receptor beta chain was found in a study of blood T cell repertoires in COVID-19. Whole-study context: Nucleic acid was either cDNA or gDNA, and it came from T cells, B-cell-depleted T cells, or PBMCs.

This study enrolled people aged about 18 to 100 from about two dozen US geographic areas. Researchers sorted participants into cohorts using their self-reported clinical history. TCRdb keeps only in-frame clones here, not all; method: immunoSEQ multiplex PCR. This sample has about 220,000 clones, with 75% to 90% found just once. Sequencing was performed on PBMCs or T cells enriched from blood (not recorded which). The sequence came from a woman aged 40 to 50 with acute COVID-19.

The CDR3 here is CASSVVPVTNTGELFF. DNA for the CDR3: TGTGCCAGCAGCGTAGTTCCAGTAACCAACACCGGGGAGCTGTTTTTT. This chain connects TRBV9 to TRBJ2-2, with D hard to call. The V gene's germline CDR1 is SGDLS and CDR2 YYNGEE. The CDR3 has 16 residues. V dropped 0 bases and J dropped 2 bases, with 11 bases sitting between them.